This T cell receptor beta chain derives from a study of shared clonotypes between healthy human individuals. Of note for this clone: Its specificity is not known.

V was shortened by 5 bases and J by 7 bases, with 8 bases between the two germline ends. This CDR3 is 12 amino acids long. Germline V lookup: CDR1 MDHEN, CDR2 SYDVKM. Findings of the study overall: Clonotypes that were shared across a handful of donors made up approximately 5% of naive CD4 clonotypes. Rarefaction curves obtained for sorted subsets showed sequencing incomplete despite large depth.

Researchers ran the assay at a deep level. Assay: immunoSEQ multiplex PCR; the TCRdb copy retains only in-frame clones and omits some. Among around 1.4 million clones listed, approximately 98.5% were seen once. The chain joins TRBV28 to TRBJ2-2; D unclear. Sequencing used naive CD4+ T cells sorted from blood. The subset is: CD45RA+ positively selected. The TCR originated in a man aged 25-45 years in good health. CDR3 sequence reads: CASSPHSGELFF. In DNA, the CDR3 is TGTGCCAGCAGTCCGCACAGCGGGGAGCTGTTTTTT. Drawing the rest from reference TRBV28 and TRBJ2-2, the complete variable domain is DVKVTQSSRYLVKRTGEKVFLECVQDMDHENMFWYRQDPGLGLRLIYFSYDVKMKEKGDIPEGYSVSREKKERFSLILESASTNQTSMYLCASSPHSGELFFGEGSRLTVL.